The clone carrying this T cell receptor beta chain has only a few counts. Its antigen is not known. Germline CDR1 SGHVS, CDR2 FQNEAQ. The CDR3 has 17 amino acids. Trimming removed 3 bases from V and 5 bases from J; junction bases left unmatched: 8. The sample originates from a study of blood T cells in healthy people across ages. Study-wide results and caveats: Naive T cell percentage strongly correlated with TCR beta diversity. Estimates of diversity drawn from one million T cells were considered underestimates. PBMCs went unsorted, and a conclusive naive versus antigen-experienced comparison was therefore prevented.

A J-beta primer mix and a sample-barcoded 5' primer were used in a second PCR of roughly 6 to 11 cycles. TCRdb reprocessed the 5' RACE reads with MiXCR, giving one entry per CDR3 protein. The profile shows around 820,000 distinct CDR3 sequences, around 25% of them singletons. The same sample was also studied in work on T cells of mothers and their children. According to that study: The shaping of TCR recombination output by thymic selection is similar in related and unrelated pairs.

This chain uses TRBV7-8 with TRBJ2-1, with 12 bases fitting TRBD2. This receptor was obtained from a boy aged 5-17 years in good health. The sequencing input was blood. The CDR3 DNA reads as TGTGCCAGCAGCTTGCTAGCGGGAGGGCCCAAAGACAATGAGCAGTTCTTC. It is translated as CASSLLAGGPKDNEQFF.